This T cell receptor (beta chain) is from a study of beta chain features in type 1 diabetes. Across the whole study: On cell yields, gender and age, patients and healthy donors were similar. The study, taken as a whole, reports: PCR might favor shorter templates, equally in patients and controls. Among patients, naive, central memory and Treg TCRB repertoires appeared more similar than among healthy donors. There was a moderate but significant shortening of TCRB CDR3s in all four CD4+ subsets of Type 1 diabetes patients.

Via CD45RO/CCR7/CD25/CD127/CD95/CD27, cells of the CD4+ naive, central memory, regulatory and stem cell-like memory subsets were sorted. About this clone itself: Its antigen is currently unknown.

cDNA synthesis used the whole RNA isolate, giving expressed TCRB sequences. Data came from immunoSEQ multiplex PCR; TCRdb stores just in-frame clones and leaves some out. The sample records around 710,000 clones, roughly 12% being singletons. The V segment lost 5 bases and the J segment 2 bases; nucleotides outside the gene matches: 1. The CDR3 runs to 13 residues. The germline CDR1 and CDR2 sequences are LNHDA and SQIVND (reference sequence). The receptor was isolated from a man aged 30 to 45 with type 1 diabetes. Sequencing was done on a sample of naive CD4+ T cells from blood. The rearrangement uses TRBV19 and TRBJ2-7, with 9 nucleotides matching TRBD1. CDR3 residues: CASSGTGTYEQYF. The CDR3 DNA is TGTGCCAGTAGTGGGACAGGGACCTACGAGCAGTACTTC.